This TCR beta chain stems from a study of T cell clonality in common variable immunodeficiency. V dropped 1 base and J dropped 4; count of bases not matched to a gene: 0. Germline V CDR1 and CDR2: SGHNT, YYREEE (reference sequence). The CDR3 is made up of 13 amino acids. Study-wide points: Patient heterogeneity in the CVID cohort limited correlations between repertoire features and clinical complications. Fewer TCRbeta clones were shared among CVID subjects than controls. Compared with healthy controls, CVID subjects showed increased TCRbeta clonality, mostly in about a third.

Both groups were predominantly of Caucasian heritage. This clone has at least ten counts. The target antigen is unknown. From the germline J gene comes the end of the CDR3, since the read stops 3 residues before it. This table comes from immunoSEQ multiplex PCR, and its TCRdb copy is limited to in-frame clones, with some not included. This sample carries around 50,000 clones, none of them present only once. The origin of this receptor is a person aged 18 to 75 in good health. The genes are TRBV5-4 and TRBJ2-3; 7 bases agree with TRBD1. Sequenced material: peripheral blood mononuclear cells. The CDR3 bases that were read are TGTGCCAGCAGCTTGCAGGGGGCAGATACG. It translates to CASSLQGADT. The entire CDR3 reads CASSLQGADTQYF.